The 9 T cell receptor beta chains given below trace back to one sample, sequenced in a study of T cells in localized non-small cell lung cancer. The repertoire was sequenced with immunoSEQ multiplex PCR; TCRdb's copy has only in-frame clones and lacks some. The sample has roughly 2,300 clones; around 22% are singletons. Sequencing was performed on lung tumor tissue, taken before any cancer treatment. Receptors were obtained from a woman aged 35 to 69 with stage II lung adenocarcinoma.

This clone occurred a few times. J is TRBJ1-3 and V is TRBV18; D is undetermined. V was cut by 1 base and J by 4 bases, with 8 bases left in between. CDR1 and CDR2 (germline): KGHSH, LQKENI. CDR3 length equals 14 residues. The CDR3 loop reads CASSPRGVGNTIYF. CDR3 nucleotide sequence: TGTGCCAGCTCACCACGAGGTGTCGGAAACACCATATATTTT.

The chain joins TRBV9 to TRBJ2-1; possibly TRBD2 for D (5 bases). Germline V gene sequence: CDR1 SGDLS, CDR2 YYNGEE. The CDR3 spans 13 residues. With 0 bases removed from V and 5 bases from J, the gap between germline ends came to 6 bases. The CDR3 sequence is CASSVGTHNEQFF. CDR3 nucleotides: TGTGCCAGCAGCGTAGGGACTCACAATGAGCAGTTCTTC. The full variable domain, rest sourced from reference TRBV9 and TRBJ2-1, is DSGVTQTPKHLITATGQRVTLRCSPRSGDLSVYWYQQSLDQGLQFLIQYYNGEERAKGNILERFSAQQFPDLHSELNLSSLELGDSALYFCASSVGTHNEQFFGPGTRLTVL.

In its sample, this clone was seen a few times. The J gene is TRBJ2-3, the V gene TRBV19; the D is unclear. V dropped 2 bases and J dropped 0 bases, with 6 bases sitting between them. The CDR3 extends over 14 amino acids. In germline, CDR1 is LNHDA, CDR2 SQIVND (reference sequence). CDR3 coding DNA: TGTGCCAGTAGTATACAGGTTAGCACAGATACGCAGTATTTT. Translating gives CASSIQVSTDTQYF.

The chain links TRBV11-3 to TRBJ1-2, with D possibly TRBD1 on 6 matching bases. This CDR3 region has 16 residues. V was clipped by 2 bases and J by 8 bases, with 21 bases between them. Germline V CDR1 and CDR2: SGHNT, YENEEA. CDR3 in amino acids: CASSLYRTGPFRGYTF. The CDR3 DNA follows: TGTGCCAGCAGCTTATATCGTACAGGGCCCTTTAGGGGCTACACCTTC.

This clone was detected only a few times. The rearrangement joins TRBV9 to TRBJ2-5, with D perhaps matching TRBD1 or TRBD2 (6 bases each). This CDR3 is 13 amino acids long. Trimming cost V 6 bases and J 4 bases, with 13 bases left between them. Germline loops: CDR1 SGDLS, CDR2 YYNGEE. This CDR3 is CASKPGAGETQYF. DNA of the CDR3: TGTGCCAGCAAACCGGGGGCGGGAGAGACCCAGTACTTC.

This rearrangement joins TRBV6-8 to TRBJ2-7; 9 bases line up with TRBD1. The V segment lost 7 bases and the J segment 4 bases; nucleotides outside the gene matches: 8. Germline V gives CDR1 MNHGY, CDR2 SAAAGT. The CDR3 covers 14 residues. In nucleotides, the CDR3 is TGTGCCAGCATGACCGGGACAGGGTGGTACGAGCAGTACTTC. Amino acid sequence: CASMTGTGWYEQYF.

The gene calls are TRBV29-1 and TRBJ2-1, with D unclear. V lost 4 bases and J 8 bases, leaving 15 bases between the germline ends. This CDR3 is 13 amino acids long. In germline, CDR1 is SQVTM, CDR2 ANQGSEA. This CDR3 is CSVVAAQVDEQFF. CDR3 sequence (DNA): TGCAGCGTTGTAGCCGCTCAGGTTGATGAGCAGTTCTTC.

In its sample, this clone was seen a few times. One end of the junction varies from germline; a read error may be responsible. The rearrangement uses TRBV6-8 and TRBJ1-1; D gene uncertain. CDR1 is MNHGY and CDR2 is SAAAGT in the germline V gene. The CDR3 length is 14 residues. CDR3 in amino acids: CAISGVSTDTEAFF. DNA of the CDR3: TGTGCCATCAGTGGGGTTAGTACAGACACTGAAGCTTTCTTT.

V usage is TRBV23-1 and J usage is TRBJ1-1, with D possibly TRBD1 on 5 matching bases. TRBV23-1 is sorted into the ORF group, with uncertain function. This CDR3 contains 15 residues. Trimming shortened V by 0 bases and J by 2 bases, and 10 bases separated the two germline ends. For the CDR3, the DNA is TGCGCCAGCAGTCAATCGGGACGGATAAACACTGAAGCTTTCTTT. It codes for CASSQSGRINTEAFF.